These 30 T cell receptor beta chains were all obtained from the same sample, sequenced in a study of shared clonotypes between healthy human individuals. Profiling relied on immunoSEQ multiplex PCR, and the TCRdb table lists in-frame clones only, not all of them. The table shows about 2.1 million clones, with 93% occurring only once. Naive CD8 cells lacked CD45RO, underwent positive selection for CCR7 and left out terminally differentiated effector memory CD45RA+ cells. The sequenced sample was naive CD8+ T cells from PBMCs. These receptors were obtained from a young man in good health. Some clones in this sample may be carry-over from other donors' samples.

The chain links TRBV19 to TRBJ1-4; no reliable D call. From germline, CDR1 is LNHDA and CDR2 SQIVND (reference sequence). Trimming cost V 8 bases and J 8 bases, with 21 bases left between them. This CDR3 region has 15 residues. The CDR3 is CASRTDSSSGEKLFF. CDR3 nucleotide sequence: TGTGCCAGTCGCACGGACTCATCCAGCGGGGAAAAACTGTTTTTT.

The chain employs TRBV6-5 and TRBJ2-2, with D hard to call. Germline assignment: CDR1 MNHEY and CDR2 SVGAGI. This CDR3 region has 12 residues. V was clipped by 7 bases and J by 7 bases, with 10 bases between them. Written as DNA, the CDR3 is TGTGCCAGCACTACCCGCCGCGGGGAGCTGTTTTTT. Translating it yields CASTTRRGELFF.

This clone was recorded once. The J gene is TRBJ2-2, the V gene TRBV5-1; no reliable D call. The CDR3 covers 12 residues. The germline V gene encodes CDR1 SGHRS and CDR2 YFSETQ. V was trimmed by 0 bases and J by 6 bases, leaving 3 bases between them. The CDR3 protein is CASSLAPGELFF. DNA of the CDR3: TGCGCCAGCAGCTTGGCCCCCGGGGAGCTGTTTTTT.

Here the CDR3 DNA reads TGTGCCACCAGCAGGCGGACAGACGATTACTACGAGCAGTACTTC. It specifies CATSRRTDDYYEQYF. The rearrangement joins TRBV15 to TRBJ2-7; tentative D call: TRBD1 (6 bases). Germline lookup yields CDR1 LNHNV and CDR2 YYDKDF (reference sequence). The CDR3 consists of 15 residues. V lost 3 bases to trimming and J lost 3 bases, with 15 bases between them.

This clone was seen only once. The chain combines TRBV7-9 with TRBJ2-1; 7 nucleotides agree with TRBD2. Looked up from germline, CDR1 is SEHNR and CDR2 is FQNEAQ (reference sequence). The J segment lost 8 bases and the V segment lost 7 bases, leaving 17 bases of the junction unmatched. The CDR3 contains 16 residues. Written as DNA, the CDR3 is TGTGCCAGCATCCCCCGGGAGCGGGGCTGGGGCGATGAGCAGTTCTTC. Encoded protein: CASIPRERGWGDEQFF.

The rearrangement links TRBV9 to TRBJ2-2; 9 nucleotides align to TRBD1. There are 15 residues in the CDR3. V gave up 4 bases and J gave up 4 bases; unmatched junction bases: 5. The germline CDR1 and CDR2 sequences are SGDLS and YYNGEE. In DNA, the CDR3 is TGTGCCAGCAGCCCTCCGGACAGGGGCACCGGGGAGCTGTTTTTT. Translating gives CASSPPDRGTGELFF.

The chain combines TRBV21-1 with TRBJ2-7; the table calls TRBD2, which could not be checked here. TRBV21-1 is assigned pseudogene status. CDR3 length: 18 amino acids. CDR3 sequence reads: CASSKLMNGEGKSDEQYF. The CDR3 coding sequence is TGTGCCAGCAGCAAATTAATGAACGGTGAGGGTAAGTCCGACGAGCAGTACTTC.

This sequence joins TRBV19 and TRBJ2-5; D might be TRBD2 (5 bases). The germline gives CDR1 LNHDA, CDR2 SQIVND (reference sequence). The V end lost 6 bases, the J end lost 5 bases, and 19 bases lay between the germline ends. The CDR3 loop spans 15 amino acids. The CDR3 nucleotides are TGTGCCAGTAGGCGGGTCTTGAGTACGGCGGAGACCCAGTACTTC. Amino acid sequence: CASRRVLSTAETQYF.

The chain is built from TRBV7-9 and TRBJ2-7; 11 positions agree with TRBD1. The CDR3 spans 16 residues. Trimming at V came to 5 bases and at J to 6 bases, leaving 12 bases not matched to a gene. CDR1 and CDR2 from the germline V gene are SEHNR and FQNEAQ (reference sequence). The CDR3 DNA reads as TGTGCCAGCAGCCCGGACAGGGGGCGAGCGACGGCCGAGCAGTACTTC. Protein sequence: CASSPDRGRATAEQYF.

This clone was seen only once. The gene calls are TRBV21-1 and TRBJ1-2; the DNA was not used to check the table's D call, TRBD1. TRBV21-1 is described as a pseudogene. The CDR3 contains 16 residues. The CDR3 protein is CASSPRGDRGNYGYTF. CDR3 in DNA: TGTGCCAGCAGCCCCCGAGGGGACAGGGGTAACTATGGCTACACCTTC.

With respect to this clone: This same CDR3 is encoded by further DNA sequences in the sample. The chain employs TRBV5-4 and TRBJ2-3; TRBD2 matches 13 bases. The CDR3 consists of 15 residues. V trimming: 3 bases; J trimming: 4 bases; junction bases outside the gene matches: 2. Germline V gives CDR1 SGHNT, CDR2 YYREEE (reference sequence). The CDR3 spells CASSSGLAGPDTQYF. CDR3 coding DNA: TGTGCCAGCAGCTCGGGACTAGCGGGACCAGATACGCAGTATTTT.

The rearrangement uses TRBV5-5 and TRBJ2-5; TRBD2 matches at 12 bases. The ends lost 4 bases at V and 0 bases at J; junction bases unmatched: 4. This CDR3 has 16 residues. Germline V lookup: CDR1 SGHKS, CDR2 YYEKEE (reference sequence). In DNA form, the CDR3 reads TGTGCCAGCAGCACAGGACTAGCGGGGTACCAAGAGACCCAGTACTTC. As protein: CASSTGLAGYQETQYF.

About this clone itself: This same CDR3 is encoded by further DNA sequences in the sample. This chain joins TRBV5-6 and TRBJ2-2; 10 nucleotides line up with TRBD2. The CDR3 contains 16 residues. The V gene end was trimmed by 0 bases and the J gene end by 3 bases; junction bases not matched to a gene: 2. Per germline, CDR1 SGHDT and CDR2 YYEEEE. In nucleotides, the CDR3 is TGTGCCAGCAGCTTGGGGCTAGCGGGAGACACCGGGGAGCTGTTTTTT. Translating it yields CASSLGLAGDTGELFF. Full variable domain (outside the CDR3, taken from reference TRBV5-6 and TRBJ2-2): DAGVTQSPTHLIKTRGQQVTLRCSPKSGHDTVSWYQQALGQGPQFIFQYYEEEERQRGNFPDRFSGHQFPNYSSELNVNALLLGDSALYLCASSLGLAGDTGELFFGEGSRLTVL.

This sequence joins TRBV6-5 and TRBJ2-1, with TRBD1 as a possible D gene (6 bases). CDR1 MNHEY and CDR2 SVGAGI come from the germline V gene. CDR3 length: 14 residues. The V and J ends lost 7 bases and 3 bases respectively, with 13 bases between them. The CDR3 nucleotides read TGTGCCAGCATGGTCAGGGACATCTACAATGAGCAGTTCTTC. This gives the protein CASMVRDIYNEQFF.

V usage is TRBV2 and J usage is TRBJ2-2; 8 bases are shared with TRBD1. The germline V gene has CDR1 SNHLY and CDR2 FYNNEI. V was clipped by 11 bases and J by 7 bases; unmatched bases: 18. The CDR3 is 16 residues long. The CDR3 region has the DNA TGTGCCGGTCTCCCCCAGGGACAGGCGGTTATCGGGGAGCTGTTTTTT. Protein: CAGLPQGQAVIGELFF.

This chain links TRBV27 with TRBJ2-2, with no clear D. Germline values: CDR1 MNHEY, CDR2 SMNVEV (reference sequence). Trimming removed 8 bases at V and 8 bases at J, with 9 bases between. The CDR3 covers 11 residues. CDR3 sequence: CASDQGGELFF. The CDR3 DNA reads as TGTGCCAGCGACCAAGGGGGGGAGCTGTTTTTT.

V gene TRBV28 combines with J gene TRBJ2-7; no definite D call. The CDR3 loop spans 14 amino acids. V was shortened by 2 bases and J by 5 bases, with 13 bases between the two germline ends. CDR1 is MDHEN, CDR2 SYDVKM, per germline. The DNA for the CDR3 is TGTGCCAGCAGTTTAGGACGGTCCGTCGACGAGCAGTACTTC. As protein: CASSLGRSVDEQYF.

This chain connects TRBV5-6 to TRBJ2-1, with D perhaps assigned TRBD1 or TRBD2 (5 bases each). Trimming removed 5 bases from V and 8 bases from J, with 17 bases in between. This CDR3 comprises 14 residues. CDR1 and CDR2 from the germline V gene are SGHDT and YYEEEE. The chain's CDR3 is CASSPAWGLDEQFF. CDR3 nucleotide sequence: TGTGCCAGCAGTCCCGCGTGGGGGTTGGATGAGCAGTTCTTC.

This clone was seen only once. Other DNA sequences in this specimen translate into the identical CDR3. The chain is built from TRBV30 and TRBJ1-1; D might be TRBD1 (5 bases). Germline V CDR1 and CDR2: GTSNPN, SVGIG (reference sequence). This CDR3 spans 13 amino acids. With 0 bases removed from V and 5 bases from J, the gap between germline ends came to 10 bases. For the CDR3, the DNA is TGTGCCTGGAGTGTGGGGGGGAGAACTGAAGCTTTCTTT. It codes for CAWSVGGRTEAFF.

Of note for this clone: This CDR3 is also generated by other DNA sequences in the sample. The CDR3 protein is CASSSGLYYEQYF. The CDR3, as DNA: TGTGCCAGCAGTTCGGGACTATACTACGAGCAGTACTTC. The chain couples TRBV27 to TRBJ2-7; 7 nucleotides agree with TRBD2. Trimming took 4 bases from V and 3 from J; bases not matched to a gene: 3. This CDR3 has 13 residues. Germline CDR1 MNHEY, CDR2 SMNVEV (reference sequence).

This rearrangement joins TRBV7-9 to TRBJ1-4; perhaps TRBD1 as D (6 bases). The germline V gene encodes CDR1 SEHNR and CDR2 FQNEAQ (reference sequence). Trimming removed 5 bases at V and 3 bases at J, with 16 bases between. This CDR3 has 16 residues. CDR3 loop: CASSPTAGQANEKLFF. The CDR3 DNA is TGTGCCAGCAGCCCAACTGCGGGACAAGCTAATGAAAAACTGTTTTTT.

The chain joins TRBV5-1 to TRBJ1-2; possible D gene TRBD1, 6 bases. The germline V and J ends were trimmed by 7 bases and 8 bases, with 12 bases remaining between them. Germline V gene data show CDR1 as SGHRS and CDR2 as YFSETQ. The CDR3 contains 11 residues. The chain's CDR3 is CASGGGGGYTF. CDR3 DNA sequence: TGCGCCAGCGGAGGGGGTGGCGGCTACACCTTC.

The genes are TRBV7-9 and TRBJ2-5, with unresolved D. The J call may be incorrect, as the DNA end agrees better with TRBJ2-7. The CDR3 totals 12 residues. Germline lookup yields CDR1 SEHNR and CDR2 FQNEAQ (reference sequence). Here the CDR3 DNA reads TGTGCCAGCAGCTTAGGCCACTCCGAGCAGTACTTC. Translation: CASSLGHSEQYF.

This clone has only one observation. The chain is built from TRBV9 and TRBJ1-1; D is unclear. Germline CDR1 is SGDLS and CDR2 is YYNGEE. V lost 3 bases, J lost 4 bases, and 10 bases lay in between. The CDR3 sequence is 13 residues long. CDR3: CASSAPLGTEAFF. The CDR3 DNA reads TGTGCCAGCAGCGCACCCCTGGGCACTGAAGCTTTCTTT.

The rearrangement joins TRBV28 to TRBJ2-7; 12 bases map to TRBD1. The CDR3 contains 14 residues. CDR1 and CDR2 from the germline V gene are MDHEN and SYDVKM. Trimming took 5 bases from V and 5 from J; bases not matched to a gene: 4. The CDR3, as DNA: TGTGCCAGCAGTGGGACAGGGGGCGAAAACGAGCAGTACTTC. It encodes CASSGTGGENEQYF.

This clone was seen a single time. The chain combines TRBV7-9 with TRBJ1-2, with D possibly matching TRBD1 (5 bases). Germline loops: CDR1 SEHNR, CDR2 FQNEAQ (reference sequence). The V end lost 1 base, the J end lost 4 bases, and 13 bases lay between the germline ends. The CDR3 extends over 15 amino acids. The CDR3 sequence is CASSLVLGPGYGYTF. In nucleotides, the CDR3 is TGTGCCAGCAGCTTAGTGCTGGGGCCCGGCTATGGCTACACCTTC.

The CDR3 loop reads CASSDRVGDEKLFF. The DNA for the CDR3 is TGTGCCAGCAGTGACAGGGTTGGGGATGAAAAACTGTTTTTT. This chain links TRBV27 with TRBJ1-4; 7 nucleotides line up with TRBD1. Looked up from germline, CDR1 is MNHEY and CDR2 is SMNVEV (reference sequence). The CDR3 loop spans 14 amino acids. V shed 5 bases and J 6 bases; nucleotides not matched to a gene: 6.

The chain employs TRBV6-5 and TRBJ1-5, with 8 bases aligning to TRBD1. The trim removed 4 bases at V and 3 bases at J, leaving 5 bases unmatched. CDR3 length equals 15 residues. In germline, CDR1 is MNHEY, CDR2 SVGAGI. The CDR3 DNA sequence: TGTGCCAGCAGTTCCGGGACAGGCCACAATCAGCCCCAGCATTTT. Its protein is CASSSGTGHNQPQHF.

Only one count was recorded for this clone. The chain joins TRBV27 to TRBJ2-3, with 11 positions matching TRBD2. The CDR3 contains 16 residues. The J segment lost 6 bases and the V segment lost 3 bases, leaving 8 bases of the junction unmatched. CDR1 is MNHEY, CDR2 SMNVEV, per germline (reference sequence). CDR3 coding DNA: TGTGCCAGCAGTTTGCGGGGACTAGCGGCCACCGATACGCAGTATTTT. It translates to CASSLRGLAATDTQYF.

The rearrangement links TRBV9 to TRBJ2-1, with D possibly matching TRBD2 (6 bases). Per germline, CDR1 SGDLS and CDR2 YYNGEE. The length of the CDR3 is 16 residues. The germline V and J ends were trimmed by 3 bases and 9 bases, with 22 bases remaining between them. CDR3 sequence (DNA): TGTGCCAGCAGCGACAAGCGGGCGGCTCTCCTAGGTGAGCAGTTCTTC. Its translation is CASSDKRAALLGEQFF. The full variable domain, rest sourced from reference TRBV9 and TRBJ2-1, is DSGVTQTPKHLITATGQRVTLRCSPRSGDLSVYWYQQSLDQGLQFLIQYYNGEERAKGNILERFSAQQFPDLHSELNLSSLELGDSALYFCASSDKRAALLGEQFFGPGTRLTVL.